These T cell receptor beta chains were read from a single sample in a study of T cell responses to AZD1222 COVID-19 vaccine. Measured with immunoSEQ multiplex PCR; TCRdb has only the in-frame clones, and not every one. The table records roughly 150,000 clones, approximately 90% of them present only once. The input for sequencing was peripheral blood, taken on day 0 of AZD1222 vaccination. These receptors came from an adult in good health. Each CDR3 is given with its conserved first and last residue. The D gene is left open where the match is weak. Clone sizes are given selectively: once, few, many, or a class where the clone is expanded.

d_call clone_size j_call v_call cdr3_nt cdr3_aa
. . TRBJ1-2 TRBV28 TGTGCCAGCAGTTTATCGTCATCCGGGGCAAACTATGGCTACACCTTC CASSLSSSGANYGYTF
TRBD2 . TRBJ2-2 TRBV11-3 TGTGCCAGCAGCCCCGGGACTAGCGGGTCCTTGGGAACCGGGGAGCTGTTTTTT CASSPGTSGSLGTGELFF
. . TRBJ2-1 TRBV6-4 TGTGCCAGCAGTGCCAGCGGCTACAATGAGCAGTTCTTC CASSASGYNEQFF
. . TRBJ2-1 TRBV9 TGTGCCAGCAGCCCCCCCGATCGTCTAGTCGATGAGCAGTTCTTC CASSPPDRLVDEQFF
. . TRBJ1-5 TRBV28 TGTGCCAGCAGTTTAGGACGGCACAATCAGCCCCAGCATTTT CASSLGRHNQPQHF
TRBD1 . TRBJ1-6 TRBV6-5 TGTGCCAGCAGTCCGGGACAGGGGTTGGGTTCACCCCTCCACTTT CASSPGQGLGSPLHF
. . TRBJ2-7 TRBV19 TGTGCCAGTAGTATAACGGGAGCGGGCGAGCAGTACTTC CASSITGAGEQYF
. . TRBJ2-7 TRBV11-2 TGTGCCAGCAGCTTAGACTCCTACGAGCAGTACTTC CASSLDSYEQYF
. . TRBJ1-3 TRBV27 TGTGCCAGCAGCGGCCGGGGTTTCGGAAACACCATATATTTT CASSGRGFGNTIYF
TRBD1 . TRBJ1-2 TRBV5-4 TGTGCCAGCAGCTTAGGACAGGGTGACTATGGCTACACCTTC CASSLGQGDYGYTF
TRBD1 . TRBJ1-3 TRBV19 TGTGCCAGTAGTATGGGGACAGGCGGTCACACCATATATTTT CASSMGTGGHTIYF
. once TRBJ1-4 TRBV10-3 TGTGCCATCAGTGAACAGGTGGGAAAACTGTTTTTT CAISEQVGKLFF
TRBD2 . TRBJ2-7 TRBV28 TGTGCCGGGGGGGGTAGGGCACCCGCCTACGAGCAGTACTTC CAGGGRAPAYEQYF
. . TRBJ1-2 TRBV15 TGTGCCACCGGGACTTCAGGGCGTTTCTGGTATGGCTACACCTTC CATGTSGRFWYGYTF
. . TRBJ2-3 TRBV9 TGTGCCAGCAGCCGCGGAAATCCTGGGACAGATACGCAGTATTTT CASSRGNPGTDTQYF
TRBD1 . TRBJ2-1 TRBV2 TGTGCCAAAGGGGACAGGTACAATGAGCAGTTCTTC CAKGDRYNEQFF
. once TRBJ2-7 TRBV5-1 TGCGCCAGCAGCTCAGCCTCTGGTGGTTACGAGCAGTACTTC CASSSASGGYEQYF
. . TRBJ2-1 TRBV5-6 TGTGCCAGCAGATTCACAGGGACTTCCTACAATGAGCAGTTCTTC CASRFTGTSYNEQFF
. . TRBJ2-3 TRBV2 TGTGCCAGCAGTGAGTGGGACAAACACACAGATACGCAGTATTTT CASSEWDKHTDTQYF